Reported below is one T cell receptor (beta chain). Its antigen remains unidentified. The record has no base qualities; no much larger clone is one base away. Every donor in the study was a healthy Caucasian. The twin cohort consisted of three pairs of female monozygotic twins, all aged about 18 to 30 years. Peripheral blood mononuclear cells were used as the source from which RNA for TCR libraries was isolated. Libraries came from 5' RACE. TCRdb names Illumina HiSeq 2000 as the instrument used. Template switching introduced a universal primer binding site; the final cDNA contained a unique molecular identifier, enabling accurate counting of TCR cDNA molecules. First-strand cDNA for TCR alpha and beta chains was synthesized from specific primers in the conserved constant-segment region. To control for contamination, every cDNA library carried two barcodes: a SMART-Mk sample barcode plus Illumina barcodes. TruSeq adapter sequences, together with Illumina sample barcodes, were added in two successive PCR steps. TCR alpha and beta cDNA libraries were sequenced on the Illumina HiSeq platform with custom primers. The study's processing was this. MiGEC processed the raw reads to extract unique molecular identifiers, while MiXCR was used to determine the CDR3 positions. Recombination models were inferred per individual with the repgenHMM and IGoR tools using an EM algorithm. Shared clonotypes were analyzed with the tcR package in R, and sharing was normalized by the product of cloneset sizes. To study raw recombination without the effects of thymic and clonal selection, out-of-frame nonproductive sequences were analyzed. TCRdb trimmed public reads at Q25 via fastp, called clones via MiXCR and kept in-frame beta chains. Merged by CDR3 protein, the rows form single entries marked with the most common genes and DNA. The V and J calls follow TCRdb's processing rather than the paper's. The sample table lists approximately 630,000 distinct CDR3 sequences, around 7.4% of them with a count of one. In total, the top ten clones hold 1.6% of the sample.

Taken from the germline V gene, the CDR1 and CDR2 loops are MDHEN and SYDVKM. CDR3 length: 16 amino acids, cysteine to phenylalanine. The CDR3 DNA has 48 bases and is translated from base 1. Relative to germline, V is 1 base shorter and J is 4 bases shorter, with 17 bases between their ends. The sample comes from a study of identical twins (dated by TCRdb to about 2016). In terms of the full investigation: To test whether fetal clonotypes persist, the study used deep sequencing on TCR alpha and beta repertoires from monozygotic twins, unrelated adults of various ages, and cord blood. To rule out contamination, replicate twin experiments were performed at different times with different library preparation protocols.

Overall results and qualifications from the work: Zero-insertion analyses could be partly confounded by invariant T cells such as MAIT and iNKT, though diverse VJ usage argued against such confounding for most clonotypes. Recombination models systematically underestimated out-of-frame TCR alpha sharing in monozygotic twins but agreed with sharing between unrelated individuals. Fewer insertions were carried by abundant cord blood beta clonotypes; a weaker similar trend was observed in young adult naive repertoires, while no such trend was observed in memory repertoires. Compared with coincidental sharing between unrelated individuals, an excess of low generation-probability sequences was observed among out-of-frame TCR alpha sequences shared between twins. Conclusions relied on cross-sectional statistical analysis, since the same donors could not be followed over many years. In beta out-of-frame sequences, excess twin sharing was weaker, because having fewer shared sequences lowered the signal-to-noise ratio.

These sequences were also reported in another study, on yellow fever vaccine responses in identical twins. The second paper further reports: The authors reported that the T cell response to vaccination in identical twins appeared partly convergent and partly personalized. In identical twins, the study followed T cell clones that responded to the vaccine with precision.

The sample consisted of PBMCs. The origin of this receptor is a woman aged 18-29 years in good health. The sequence joins TRBV28 to TRBJ2-7; the D gene may be TRBD1 or TRBD2, since each aligns over 6 bases. The CDR3 here reads CASSLYGSGAGYEQYF. The DNA reads TGTGCCAGCAGTTTATACGGCTCAGGGGCGGGGTACGAGCAGTACTTC.